This is a list of T cell receptor beta chains from one sample in a study of blood T cells in healthy people across ages. TCRdb reanalysed the 5' RACE reads using MiXCR and keeps one entry per CDR3 protein. The sample yields roughly 1,700,000 distinct CDR3 sequences, 28% seen once. The sample was blood. The receptors shown here come from a woman aged 25 to 39 in good health. Each CDR3 is given with its conserved first and last residue. A D gene is named only where the DNA matches it firmly. Clone size is stated in some rows and not others, as once, few, many or a class when expanded.

>TRBV5-5|NA|TRBJ2-5|few
TGTGCCAGCATCCAATGGGGGGGGGCCCAAGAGACCCAGTACTTC
CASIQWGGAQETQYF
>TRBV6-2/TRBV6-3|NA|TRBJ1-2|few
TGTGCCAGCAGTTACCAGGGAGGATCTGGCTACACCTTC
CASSYQGGSGYTF
>TRBV24-1|TRBD1|TRBJ2-3|many
TGTGCCACCAGTGATTTTGCGACAGGGTGGAACACAGATACGCAGTATTTT
CATSDFATGWNTDTQYF
>TRBV9|TRBD2|TRBJ2-3|NA
TGTGCCAGCAGCGGCGGGGGATCTAGCACAGATACGCAGTATTTT
CASSGGGSSTDTQYF
>TRBV5-1|NA|TRBJ1-2|many
TGCGCCAGCAGCCCTTCCGGGACGAGCTATGGCTACACCTTC
CASSPSGTSYGYTF
>TRBV5-1|TRBD1|TRBJ2-7|many
TGCGCCAGCAGCTTATCAGGACAGGGGGCGAACGAGCAGTACTTC
CASSLSGQGANEQYF
>TRBV11-2|TRBD2|TRBJ2-7|many
TGTGCCAGCAACTTAGGGCGGGGGGCGTACGAGCAGTACTTC
CASNLGRGAYEQYF
>TRBV6-1|NA|TRBJ2-1|few
TGTGCCAGCACCGGGACAAGCCTGAATGAGCAGTTCTTC
CASTGTSLNEQFF
>TRBV5-1|NA|TRBJ2-2|few
TGCGCCAGCAGCTTGGCCCCTAGCATGGCCGGGGAGCTGTTTTTT
CASSLAPSMAGELFF
>TRBV5-1|NA|TRBJ2-7|NA
TGCGCCAGCCGCTTGGCTCAGGGGACCCGGTGGGAGCAGTACTTC
CASRLAQGTRWEQYF
>TRBV6-5|NA|TRBJ2-1|many
TGTGCCAGCAGTTTAATCGGGGGTTACAATGAGCAGTTCTTC
CASSLIGGYNEQFF
>TRBV6-5|NA|TRBJ2-3|many
TGTGCCAGCAGATTGGTTACAGGGAGTCCGCAGTATTTT
CASRLVTGSPQYF
>TRBV7-2|TRBD1|TRBJ2-7|few
TGTGCCAGCAGCCCCTCGACAGGGGGCGCGTTTACAGAGCAGTACTTC
CASSPSTGGAFTEQYF
>TRBV7-9|NA|TRBJ1-2|once
TGTGCCAGCAGCCCCCTTGGGACGGCCTTGGGCTATGGCTACACCTTC
CASSPLGTALGYGYTF
>TRBV5-5|NA|TRBJ1-5|few
TGTGCCAGCAGCCCCAAAGGGGGGAATCAGCCCCAGCATTTT
CASSPKGGNQPQHF
>TRBV12-5|NA|TRBJ2-3|few
TGTGCTAGTGGTTTGGGACTTATTACTAGCACAGATACGCGGTATTTT
CASGLGLITSTDTRYF
>TRBV6-4|NA|TRBJ2-3|NA
TGTGCCAGCAGAGACTACACAGATACGCAGTATTTT
CASRDYTDTQYF
>TRBV25-1|NA|TRBJ1-5|NA
TGTGCCAGCTTCGAGGGGCACAGGGTCATTCCCCATCAGCCCCAGCATTTT
CASFEGHRVIPHQPQHF
>TRBV9|NA|TRBJ1-2|few
TGTGCCAGCACTGGCATCGGTTACTATGGCTACACCTTC
CASTGIGYYGYTF
>TRBV24-1|TRBD1|TRBJ2-3|few
TGTGCCACCCGGCAGGGGGTAGCAGATACGCAGTATTTT
CATRQGVADTQYF
>TRBV29-1|TRBD2|TRBJ2-4|NA
TGCAGCGCCCCTTCGCGGGGGGCGGGAAACATTCAGTACTTC
CSAPSRGAGNIQYF
>TRBV7-2|NA|TRBJ2-4|few
TGTGCCAGCAGCTTGAGGGACGGCGTTCAGTACTTC
CASSLRDGVQYF
>TRBV20-1|NA|TRBJ2-1|NA
TGCAGTGCTAGAGATCAAAGGGGGAACCACAATGAGCAGTTCTTC
CSARDQRGNHNEQFF
>TRBV11-2|TRBD2|TRBJ2-7|few
TGTGCCAGCAGCTTACGACTAGCGGGAGGCGTCCCCTACGAGCAGTACTTC
CASSLRLAGGVPYEQYF
>TRBV10-3|TRBD1|TRBJ1-6|few
TGTGCCATCAGGGGCCCCCGGGACAGGGCCGCGTCCTATAATTCACCCCTCCACTTT
CAIRGPRDRAASYNSPLHF
>TRBV20-1|NA|TRBJ2-3|few
TGCAGTGCTCCGGCTCAGCGGAGCCCAGATACGCAGTATTTT
CSAPAQRSPDTQYF
>TRBV5-1|NA|TRBJ1-3|NA
TGCGCCAGACGGACTGGAAACACCATATATTTT
CARRTGNTIYF
>TRBV29-1|NA|TRBJ2-6|many
TGCAGCGTCGTACAGGTCCCTGGGGCCAACGTCCTGACTTTC
CSVVQVPGANVLTF
>TRBV29-1|TRBD1|TRBJ2-3|few
TGCAGCGTTGAAAGGGGACAGGATTCCCCAGATACGCAGTATTTT
CSVERGQDSPDTQYF
>TRBV13|NA|TRBJ2-7|few
TGTGCCAGCAGCCCCTGGACAAGACCCTACGAGCAGTACTTC
CASSPWTRPYEQYF
>TRBV29-1|NA|TRBJ1-2|many
TGCAGCGTTGGACAACGAGCTAACTATGGCTACACCTTC
CSVGQRANYGYTF